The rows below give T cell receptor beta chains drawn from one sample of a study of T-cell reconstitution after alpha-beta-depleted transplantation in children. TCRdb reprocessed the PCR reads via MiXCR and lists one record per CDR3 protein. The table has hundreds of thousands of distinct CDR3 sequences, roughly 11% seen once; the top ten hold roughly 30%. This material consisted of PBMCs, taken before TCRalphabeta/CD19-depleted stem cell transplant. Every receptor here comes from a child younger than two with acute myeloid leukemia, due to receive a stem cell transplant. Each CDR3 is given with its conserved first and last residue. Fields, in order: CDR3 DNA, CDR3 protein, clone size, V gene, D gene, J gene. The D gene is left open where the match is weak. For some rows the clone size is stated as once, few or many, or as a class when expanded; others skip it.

CDR3nt: TGCGCCAGCAGCGAAGCCGGGACAGCCTATGGCTACACCTTC
CDR3aa: CASSEAGTAYGYTF
abundance: many
v_gene: TRBV4-1
d_gene: TRBD1
j_gene: TRBJ1-2

CDR3nt: TGTGCCAGCTCAAGGCAGGGGGATGGCACTGAAGCTTTCTTT
CDR3aa: CASSRQGDGTEAFF
abundance: -
v_gene: TRBV18
d_gene: TRBD1
j_gene: TRBJ1-1

CDR3nt: TGTGCCAGCAGTTTAACCCCCCCACAGGGAGTCGACTATGGCTACACCTTC
CDR3aa: CASSLTPPQGVDYGYTF
abundance: -
v_gene: TRBV12-3/TRBV12-4
d_gene: -
j_gene: TRBJ1-2

CDR3nt: TGTGCCAGCAGCTTAGCGGCTAGCGGAGAGGCCTACGAGCAGTACTTC
CDR3aa: CASSLAASGEAYEQYF
abundance: many
v_gene: TRBV7-9
d_gene: TRBD2
j_gene: TRBJ2-7

CDR3nt: TGTGCCAGCAGCCAGACAGGGAGAGGGGGACACACCATATATTTT
CDR3aa: CASSQTGRGGHTIYF
abundance: many
v_gene: TRBV6-5
d_gene: TRBD1
j_gene: TRBJ1-3

CDR3nt: TGCAGTGCTAGAGACCCGACAACAACTAATGAAAAACTGTTTTTT
CDR3aa: CSARDPTTTNEKLFF
abundance: many
v_gene: TRBV20-1
d_gene: -
j_gene: TRBJ1-4

CDR3nt: TGTGCCAGCAGCCAAGAGAGCGGGGCAACTAATGAAAAACTGTTTTTT
CDR3aa: CASSQESGATNEKLFF
abundance: -
v_gene: TRBV4-2
d_gene: -
j_gene: TRBJ1-4

CDR3nt: TGTGCCAGCAGTACGCTTTGGGGCGGGGAGCAGTTCTTC
CDR3aa: CASSTLWGGEQFF
abundance: many
v_gene: TRBV12-3/TRBV12-4
d_gene: -
j_gene: TRBJ2-1

CDR3nt: TGTGCCAGCAGTCCCCGGGGGAGAGAAAAACTGTTTTTT
CDR3aa: CASSPRGREKLFF
abundance: many
v_gene: TRBV12-3/TRBV12-4
d_gene: -
j_gene: TRBJ1-4

CDR3nt: TGCGCCAGCAGGGGAACTAGCGGATCTAGCACAGATACGCAGTATTTT
CDR3aa: CASRGTSGSSTDTQYF
abundance: many
v_gene: TRBV10-2
d_gene: TRBD2
j_gene: TRBJ2-3

CDR3nt: TGTGCCAGCAGTTACTCGTTCACGGTCGGGGGAAACACCGGGGAGCTGTTTTTT
CDR3aa: CASSYSFTVGGNTGELFF
abundance: many
v_gene: TRBV6-5
d_gene: -
j_gene: TRBJ2-2

CDR3nt: TGCGCCAGAAATATTCTAGCGGAGTGCTCCTACGAGCAGTACTTC
CDR3aa: CARNILAECSYEQYF
abundance: many
v_gene: TRBV5-1
d_gene: TRBD2
j_gene: TRBJ2-7

CDR3nt: TGCAGTGCTAGAGTCAGGGGCCTTCGGGATACGCAGTATTTT
CDR3aa: CSARVRGLRDTQYF
abundance: many
v_gene: TRBV20-1
d_gene: -
j_gene: TRBJ2-3

CDR3nt: TGTGCCAGTATCATCATGAACACTGAAGCTTTCTTT
CDR3aa: CASIIMNTEAFF
abundance: few
v_gene: TRBV19
d_gene: -
j_gene: TRBJ1-1

CDR3nt: TGTGCCAGCAGTTTAGCTAGCGGGGCCTACAATGAGCAGTTCTTC
CDR3aa: CASSLASGAYNEQFF
abundance: many
v_gene: TRBV12-3/TRBV12-4
d_gene: TRBD2
j_gene: TRBJ2-1

CDR3nt: TGTGCCAGCAGTTGGAGTGATTATGGCTACACCTTC
CDR3aa: CASSWSDYGYTF
abundance: many
v_gene: TRBV6-2/TRBV6-3
d_gene: -
j_gene: TRBJ1-2

CDR3nt: TGTGCCAGCACCAAAACCCGGGACAGGGAAAAACTGTTTTTT
CDR3aa: CASTKTRDREKLFF
abundance: many
v_gene: TRBV6-5
d_gene: TRBD1
j_gene: TRBJ1-4

CDR3nt: TGTGCCAGCTCACCTTCTGGACTAGCGGAAGAGACCCAGTACTTC
CDR3aa: CASSPSGLAEETQYF
abundance: -
v_gene: TRBV18
d_gene: TRBD2
j_gene: TRBJ2-5

CDR3nt: TGCAGTGCTAGAGATTCGTATAGCGGGAGGGGGCCAGATACGCAGTATTTT
CDR3aa: CSARDSYSGRGPDTQYF
abundance: many
v_gene: TRBV20-1
d_gene: TRBD2
j_gene: TRBJ2-3

CDR3nt: TGTGCCAGCGCCGGACTAGCGGGAGCGGATACGCAGTATTTT
CDR3aa: CASAGLAGADTQYF
abundance: many
v_gene: TRBV27
d_gene: TRBD2
j_gene: TRBJ2-3

CDR3nt: TGTGCCAGCAGGGAAGCTAATGAAAAACTGTTTTTT
CDR3aa: CASREANEKLFF
abundance: many
v_gene: TRBV28
d_gene: -
j_gene: TRBJ1-4

CDR3nt: TGTGCCACCAGTGATCCGGCCCTGGAACAGGGTACCGAGCAGTACTTC
CDR3aa: CATSDPALEQGTEQYF
abundance: many
v_gene: TRBV24-1
d_gene: -
j_gene: TRBJ2-7

CDR3nt: TGTGCCACCAGTGATGTGAGACTAGCGGGAGGGCTTAATGAGCAGTTCTTC
CDR3aa: CATSDVRLAGGLNEQFF
abundance: many
v_gene: TRBV24-1
d_gene: TRBD2
j_gene: TRBJ2-1

CDR3nt: TGTGCCAGCAGGCCAGGGGGGGGAGGCACTGAAGCTTTCTTT
CDR3aa: CASRPGGGGTEAFF
abundance: -
v_gene: TRBV7-8
d_gene: TRBD1
j_gene: TRBJ1-1

CDR3nt: TGTGCCAGCAGTTTAGGGGGTTATAGCAACGCAGATACGCAGTATTTT
CDR3aa: CASSLGGYSNADTQYF
abundance: many
v_gene: TRBV27
d_gene: -
j_gene: TRBJ2-3

CDR3nt: TGCGCCAGCAGCTTGGAGGTCAGGGGGTACGAGCAGTACTTC
CDR3aa: CASSLEVRGYEQYF
abundance: many
v_gene: TRBV5-1
d_gene: TRBD1
j_gene: TRBJ2-7

CDR3nt: TGCGCCAGCAGCTTGGGTATCTACGAGCAGTACTTC
CDR3aa: CASSLGIYEQYF
abundance: many
v_gene: TRBV5-1
d_gene: -
j_gene: TRBJ2-7

CDR3nt: TGCAGTGCTCCCCCCCCACAGAGAGCCAAAAACATTCAGTACTTC
CDR3aa: CSAPPPQRAKNIQYF
abundance: many
v_gene: TRBV20-1
d_gene: -
j_gene: TRBJ2-4

CDR3nt: TGCGCCAGCAGCTCCTACAGGGGGCGCGACACCGGGGAGCTGTTTTTT
CDR3aa: CASSSYRGRDTGELFF
abundance: many
v_gene: TRBV5-1
d_gene: TRBD1
j_gene: TRBJ2-2

CDR3nt: TGCGCCAGCAGCTTGGTAGGGTTCTACGAGCAGTACTTC
CDR3aa: CASSLVGFYEQYF
abundance: many
v_gene: TRBV5-1
d_gene: -
j_gene: TRBJ2-7

CDR3nt: TGTGCCAGCAGCCCCGAAAGGGCTAACTATGGCTACACCTTC
CDR3aa: CASSPERANYGYTF
abundance: few
v_gene: TRBV5-6
d_gene: -
j_gene: TRBJ1-2

CDR3nt: TGTGCCAGCAGTTACGCTGGACTAGGATCCGGGGAGCTGTTTTTT
CDR3aa: CASSYAGLGSGELFF
abundance: many
v_gene: TRBV6-5
d_gene: TRBD2
j_gene: TRBJ2-2

CDR3nt: TGTGCCAGCATGGGACAGGGATCATATGGCTACACCTTC
CDR3aa: CASMGQGSYGYTF
abundance: many
v_gene: TRBV6-5
d_gene: TRBD1
j_gene: TRBJ1-2

CDR3nt: TGTGCCAGCAGCGCGGGATGGGACAGGCATGAGCAGTTCTTC
CDR3aa: CASSAGWDRHEQFF
abundance: many
v_gene: TRBV7-3
d_gene: TRBD1
j_gene: TRBJ2-1

CDR3nt: TGTGCCAGCAGCTTAGGTGCGAACACCGGGGAGCTGATTTTT
CDR3aa: CASSLGANTGELIF
abundance: -
v_gene: TRBV7-2
d_gene: -
j_gene: TRBJ2-2

CDR3nt: TGCAGCGTTGTTTATCCCAGCTCCTACAATGAGCAGTTCTTC
CDR3aa: CSVVYPSSYNEQFF
abundance: many
v_gene: TRBV29-1
d_gene: -
j_gene: TRBJ2-1

CDR3nt: TGTGCCAGCAGCCGCCCCGATACGCAGTATTTT
CDR3aa: CASSRPDTQYF
abundance: many
v_gene: TRBV7-9
d_gene: -
j_gene: TRBJ2-3

CDR3nt: TGTGCCAGCAGCTTCGGACTAGCGGGGATGGATGAGCAGTTCTTC
CDR3aa: CASSFGLAGMDEQFF
abundance: many
v_gene: TRBV11-2
d_gene: TRBD2
j_gene: TRBJ2-1

CDR3nt: TGTGCCAGCAGCCTCCTGACAGGGATGAACACTGAAGCTTTCTTT
CDR3aa: CASSLLTGMNTEAFF
abundance: many
v_gene: TRBV14
d_gene: TRBD1
j_gene: TRBJ1-1

CDR3nt: TGTGCCAGCAGCTTGGTCAGCGGGAACGGGTTTGGGGCCAACGTCCTGACTTTC
CDR3aa: CASSLVSGNGFGANVLTF
abundance: many
v_gene: TRBV5-6
d_gene: TRBD2
j_gene: TRBJ2-6

CDR3nt: TGCGCCAGCAGCCTTAATGGAGTCTCGAACACCGGGGAGCTGTTTTTT
CDR3aa: CASSLNGVSNTGELFF
abundance: many
v_gene: TRBV5-1
d_gene: -
j_gene: TRBJ2-2

CDR3nt: TGTGCCAGCAGCCCATCTTCTAGTAGTGAGCAGTACTTC
CDR3aa: CASSPSSSSEQYF
abundance: many
v_gene: TRBV7-3
d_gene: -
j_gene: TRBJ2-7

CDR3nt: TGTGCCACCCAGGTGGGACAACCATACGAGCAGTACTTC
CDR3aa: CATQVGQPYEQYF
abundance: many
v_gene: TRBV28
d_gene: -
j_gene: TRBJ2-7

CDR3nt: TGTGCCAGCAGTTTCCGACAGGGGGCACGTGGAGAAGCTTTCTTT
CDR3aa: CASSFRQGARGEAFF
abundance: many
v_gene: TRBV6-5
d_gene: TRBD1
j_gene: TRBJ1-1

CDR3nt: TGTGCCAGCAGCTCCACGGTTTACACTGAAGCTTTCTTT
CDR3aa: CASSSTVYTEAFF
abundance: many
v_gene: TRBV7-3
d_gene: -
j_gene: TRBJ1-1

CDR3nt: TGCGCCAGCAGCTTGGCGGACAGGGGGCAAGAGACCCAGTACTTC
CDR3aa: CASSLADRGQETQYF
abundance: many
v_gene: TRBV5-1
d_gene: TRBD1
j_gene: TRBJ2-5

CDR3nt: TGCAGTGCTGCGACAGCGGGAGGGTTATCCTACGAGCAGTACTTC
CDR3aa: CSAATAGGLSYEQYF
abundance: many
v_gene: TRBV20-1
d_gene: TRBD2
j_gene: TRBJ2-7

CDR3nt: TGTGCCACCAGTGAACAGACAGGGGGCGGTGGCTACACCTTC
CDR3aa: CATSEQTGGGGYTF
abundance: -
v_gene: TRBV24-1
d_gene: TRBD1
j_gene: TRBJ1-2

CDR3nt: TGCAGTGCTAGAGTCCCAGGGGTGGGTCAAGAGACCCAGTACTTC
CDR3aa: CSARVPGVGQETQYF
abundance: many
v_gene: TRBV20-1
d_gene: -
j_gene: TRBJ2-5

CDR3nt: TGTGCCAGCAGCACCCCCTCATCCGGCGGCAGCTCCTACAATGAGCAGTTCTTC
CDR3aa: CASSTPSSGGSSYNEQFF
abundance: -
v_gene: TRBV6-2/TRBV6-3
d_gene: -
j_gene: TRBJ2-1

CDR3nt: TGCAGTGCTAGAGTTGGGCTTGGACTAGCGGGAGGGCCAGGCGGGGAGCTGTTTTTT
CDR3aa: CSARVGLGLAGGPGGELFF
abundance: many
v_gene: TRBV20-1
d_gene: TRBD2
j_gene: TRBJ2-2

CDR3nt: TGTGCCAGCAGTTCGATGGGACTAGCGGACTATAATGAGCAGTTCTTC
CDR3aa: CASSSMGLADYNEQFF
abundance: -
v_gene: TRBV12-3/TRBV12-4
d_gene: TRBD2
j_gene: TRBJ2-1

CDR3nt: TGTGCCAGCAGCGACCTTAGGGATGCAACTAATGAAAAACTGTTTTTT
CDR3aa: CASSDLRDATNEKLFF
abundance: many
v_gene: TRBV9
d_gene: -
j_gene: TRBJ1-4

CDR3nt: TGCAGTGCTAGGCCACAACCGGGGCGGCGGGAGACCCAGTACTTC
CDR3aa: CSARPQPGRRETQYF
abundance: many
v_gene: TRBV20-1
d_gene: -
j_gene: TRBJ2-5